Listed below are T cell receptor beta chains from one sample, sequenced in a study of post-analysis software for immune sequencing data. One entry per CDR3 protein results from TCRdb running MiXCR on the PCR reads. The sample lists roughly 730,000 distinct CDR3 sequences; approximately 30% were seen once. Input material: blood. These receptor sequences come from a girl aged 5-17 years with multiple sclerosis. The CDR3 runs from the conserved cysteine through the conserved F or W.

J: TRBJ1-1
V: TRBV7-9
CDR3: CASSVQKTGVLNTEAFF

J: NA
V: TRBV7-2
CDR3: CASSPPWEAEAYEQYF

J: TRBJ2-4
V: TRBV28
CDR3: CAGSLLGGNIQYF

J: TRBJ1-1
V: TRBV12-3/TRBV12-4
CDR3: CASTRGGAEAFF

J: TRBJ2-6
V: TRBV10-3
CDR3: CATTGLSGANVLTF

J: TRBJ2-7
V: TRBV7-2
CDR3: CASSLGPGGDSYEQYF

J: TRBJ2-7
V: TRBV13
CDR3: CASIRAGTYEQYF

J: TRBJ2-6
V: TRBV7-2
CDR3: CASSLGGQGANVLTF

J: TRBJ1-1
V: TRBV7-2
CDR3: CASSARDRRAEAFF

J: TRBJ2-1
V: TRBV29-1
CDR3: CSVDAPTSGSLVAYNEQFF

J: TRBJ2-3
V: TRBV29-1
CDR3: CSVETTGTGGLGDTQYF

J: TRBJ2-3
V: TRBV3-1
CDR3: CASSQTLGSGRTTDTQYF

J: TRBJ1-1
V: TRBV14
CDR3: CASSLLSLNTEAFF

J: TRBJ2-3
V: TRBV5-1
CDR3: CASSRSGGGTDTQYF

J: NA
V: TRBV2
CDR3: CASRRGENYEQYF

J: TRBJ1-1
V: TRBV12-3/TRBV12-4
CDR3: CASSWAGATEAFF

J: TRBJ2-1
V: TRBV13
CDR3: CASSLFGDNEQFF

J: TRBJ1-4
V: TRBV7-2
CDR3: CASSPRRGQGGEKLFF

J: TRBJ2-7
V: TRBV20-1
CDR3: CSAISDTYEQYF

J: TRBJ2-4
V: TRBV27
CDR3: CASSLKRGVPWEQYF

J: TRBJ2-4
V: TRBV2
CDR3: CASSAAGGGLGKNIQYF

J: TRBJ2-1
V: TRBV12-3/TRBV12-4
CDR3: CASTLALGGTLYNEPFF

J: TRBJ1-2
V: TRBV10-3
CDR3: CAIRGTGHGYTF

J: TRBJ1-2
V: TRBV12-3/TRBV12-4
CDR3: CASSFTDARSNGYTF